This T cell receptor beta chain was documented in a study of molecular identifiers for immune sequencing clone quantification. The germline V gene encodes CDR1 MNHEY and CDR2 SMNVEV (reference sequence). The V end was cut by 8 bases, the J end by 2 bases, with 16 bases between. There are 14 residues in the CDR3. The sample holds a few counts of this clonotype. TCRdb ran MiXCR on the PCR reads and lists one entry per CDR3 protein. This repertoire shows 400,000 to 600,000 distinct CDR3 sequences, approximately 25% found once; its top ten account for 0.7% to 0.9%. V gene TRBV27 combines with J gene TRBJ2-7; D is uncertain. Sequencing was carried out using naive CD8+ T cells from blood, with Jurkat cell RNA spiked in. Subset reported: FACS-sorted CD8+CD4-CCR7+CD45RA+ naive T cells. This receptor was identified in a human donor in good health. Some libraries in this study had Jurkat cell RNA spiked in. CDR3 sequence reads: CASRIEEQTYEQYF. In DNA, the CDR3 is TGTGCCAGCCGGATCGAAGAACAGACCTACGAGCAGTACTTC.